A selection of T cell receptor beta chains follows, all from one sample in a study of cytomegalovirus exposure and HLA in healthy donors. Some clones are missing from TCRdb's copy, which holds only in-frame ones; the method was immunoSEQ multiplex PCR. The sample has 300,000 or so clones, roughly 81% seen once. The source material was PBMCs. Source of these receptors: a woman aged 40 to 50 in good health and CMV-seropositive. Both conserved end residues are part of each CDR3. Fields, in order: D gene, J gene, clone size, V gene, CDR3 DNA, CDR3 protein. D genes are given only for firm matches. The size of a clone is reported for some rows only, either as once, few or many, or as a class for expanded clones.

d_call: -
j_call: TRBJ1-4
clone_size: few
v_call: TRBV4-2
cdr3_nt: TGTGCCAGCAGCATAGTTGCAACTAATGAAAAACTGTTTTTT
cdr3_aa: CASSIVATNEKLFF

d_call: -
j_call: TRBJ2-5
clone_size: -
v_call: TRBV7-9
cdr3_nt: TGTGCCAGCAGCTTAAATCCCTTGACGAGGGAGACCCAGTACTTC
cdr3_aa: CASSLNPLTRETQYF

d_call: -
j_call: TRBJ2-3
clone_size: -
v_call: TRBV28
cdr3_nt: TGTGCCAGCAGTTTCCCTTCGAGGGGGGGAGGGACAGATACGCAGTATTTT
cdr3_aa: CASSFPSRGGGTDTQYF

d_call: -
j_call: TRBJ1-1
clone_size: -
v_call: TRBV6-1
cdr3_nt: TGTGCCAGCGTGAGGAACACTGAAGCTTTCTTT
cdr3_aa: CASVRNTEAFF

d_call: -
j_call: TRBJ1-5
clone_size: once
v_call: TRBV6-5
cdr3_nt: TGTGCCAGCAGTAAAGGGGACTCGACCTTCCAGCCTCAGCATTTT
cdr3_aa: CASSKGDSTFQPQHF

d_call: -
j_call: TRBJ1-1
clone_size: -
v_call: TRBV9
cdr3_nt: TGTGCCAGCAGCCCAACAGGGACGCGGAACACTGAAGCTTTCTTT
cdr3_aa: CASSPTGTRNTEAFF

d_call: -
j_call: TRBJ2-2
clone_size: -
v_call: TRBV7-7
cdr3_nt: TGTGCTAGCAGCTCCCACCCAAGCAGGGAGAACACCGGGGAGCTGTTTTTT
cdr3_aa: CASSSHPSRENTGELFF

d_call: -
j_call: TRBJ2-7
clone_size: -
v_call: TRBV6-1
cdr3_nt: TGTGCCAGCAGTCCCAATTTTGGGGCCTCCTACGAGCAGTACTTC
cdr3_aa: CASSPNFGASYEQYF

d_call: -
j_call: TRBJ1-1
clone_size: few
v_call: TRBV6-1
cdr3_nt: TGTGCCAGCAGTCCCGGTGAGGGTGAAGCTTTCTTT
cdr3_aa: CASSPGEGEAFF

d_call: TRBD1
j_call: TRBJ1-1
clone_size: once
v_call: TRBV18
cdr3_nt: TGTGCCAGCTCAGAGAATTCGGGACAGCAAAACACTGAAGCTTTCTTT
cdr3_aa: CASSENSGQQNTEAFF

d_call: TRBD2
j_call: TRBJ2-2
clone_size: -
v_call: TRBV14
cdr3_nt: TGTGCCAGCAGCCCCTTTCTAGCGGGGGACACCGGGGAGCTGTTTTTT
cdr3_aa: CASSPFLAGDTGELFF

d_call: -
j_call: TRBJ2-2
clone_size: -
v_call: TRBV6-5
cdr3_nt: TGTGCCAGTAACAGGGTTGAAGGGGAGCTGTTTTTT
cdr3_aa: CASNRVEGELFF

d_call: TRBD1
j_call: TRBJ2-6
clone_size: -
v_call: TRBV19
cdr3_nt: TGTGCCAGTAGGGGACAGGGCGACTCTGGGGCCAACGTCCTGACTTTC
cdr3_aa: CASRGQGDSGANVLTF

d_call: TRBD1
j_call: TRBJ1-5
clone_size: -
v_call: TRBV6-5
cdr3_nt: TGTGCCAGCAGTCCGGACAGGGAAAGGCTCCAGCCCCAGCATTTT
cdr3_aa: CASSPDRERLQPQHF

d_call: -
j_call: TRBJ2-1
clone_size: -
v_call: TRBV2
cdr3_nt: TGTGCCAGCAGTGATAGCTCGGCCTACAATGAGCAGTTCTTC
cdr3_aa: CASSDSSAYNEQFF

d_call: -
j_call: TRBJ1-5
clone_size: once
v_call: TRBV9
cdr3_nt: TGTGCCAGCAGCGTGTTCGGAGATAGCAATCAGCCCCAGCATTTT
cdr3_aa: CASSVFGDSNQPQHF

d_call: TRBD1
j_call: TRBJ2-2
clone_size: -
v_call: TRBV30
cdr3_nt: TGTGCCTTGCTAACCGGGACAGGGTGGAACACCGGGGAGCTGTTTTTT
cdr3_aa: CALLTGTGWNTGELFF

d_call: TRBD1
j_call: TRBJ1-2
clone_size: -
v_call: TRBV28
cdr3_nt: TGTGCCAGCAGTCTCCCCGGACAGGGGAAATATGGCTACACCTTC
cdr3_aa: CASSLPGQGKYGYTF

d_call: -
j_call: TRBJ1-1
clone_size: -
v_call: TRBV9
cdr3_nt: TGTGCCAGCAGCGTAGGGGAACAGGCATCGGACACTGAAGCTTTCTTT
cdr3_aa: CASSVGEQASDTEAFF

d_call: TRBD2
j_call: TRBJ2-1
clone_size: few
v_call: TRBV19
cdr3_nt: TGTGCCAGTAGTATGCCAGGACTAGCGCAGTTCTTC
cdr3_aa: CASSMPGLAQFF

d_call: TRBD2
j_call: TRBJ2-2
clone_size: -
v_call: TRBV11-2
cdr3_nt: TGTGCCAGCAGCCTGAGATCTAGCGGGGGAGGTAACACCGGGGAGCTGTTTTTT
cdr3_aa: CASSLRSSGGGNTGELFF

d_call: -
j_call: TRBJ2-5
clone_size: -
v_call: TRBV10-3
cdr3_nt: TGTGCCATCAGTGATTTAGAACAGGGATCCCAAGAGACCCAGTACTTC
cdr3_aa: CAISDLEQGSQETQYF

d_call: -
j_call: TRBJ2-7
clone_size: -
v_call: TRBV18
cdr3_nt: TGTGCCAGCTCACCCCGACAGGCGGACGAGCAGTACTTC
cdr3_aa: CASSPRQADEQYF

d_call: TRBD2
j_call: TRBJ2-5
clone_size: -
v_call: TRBV13
cdr3_nt: TGTGCCAGCATGGGTAGCGGGAGGGCCGTAGAGACCCAGTACTTC
cdr3_aa: CASMGSGRAVETQYF

d_call: -
j_call: TRBJ2-1
clone_size: -
v_call: TRBV4-1
cdr3_nt: TGCGCCAGCAGCCAAGATGCGGGATCGCTGTTCTTC
cdr3_aa: CASSQDAGSLFF

d_call: -
j_call: TRBJ2-1
clone_size: once
v_call: TRBV7-9
cdr3_nt: TGTGCCAGCAGCTTAGGGCTCGAATCCTACAATGAGCAGTTCTTC
cdr3_aa: CASSLGLESYNEQFF

d_call: -
j_call: TRBJ2-3
clone_size: -
v_call: TRBV7-2
cdr3_nt: TGTGCCAGCAGCTTAGAATTTCGAGGCACGGATACGCAGTATTTT
cdr3_aa: CASSLEFRGTDTQYF

d_call: TRBD1
j_call: TRBJ1-6
clone_size: -
v_call: TRBV27
cdr3_nt: TGTGCCAGCAGTACAACGGGACAGGGCGAGTCACCCCTCCACTTT
cdr3_aa: CASSTTGQGESPLHF

d_call: TRBD2
j_call: TRBJ2-7
clone_size: -
v_call: TRBV4-3
cdr3_nt: TGCGCCAGCAGTACAGCTGCTAGCGGTGGACTATACGAGCAGTACTTC
cdr3_aa: CASSTAASGGLYEQYF

d_call: -
j_call: TRBJ1-3
clone_size: -
v_call: TRBV6-5
cdr3_nt: TGTGCCAGCATCCACAGGTGGGGGCCAGGAAACACCATATATTTT
cdr3_aa: CASIHRWGPGNTIYF

d_call: TRBD1
j_call: TRBJ1-6
clone_size: -
v_call: TRBV7-9
cdr3_nt: TGTGCCAGCAGCTCACGGACAGGGGGCACGGATTCACCCCTCCACTTT
cdr3_aa: CASSSRTGGTDSPLHF

d_call: -
j_call: TRBJ1-2
clone_size: -
v_call: TRBV27
cdr3_nt: TGTGCCAGTGGGCGGGCGGCACAAGCTAACTATGGCTACACCTTC
cdr3_aa: CASGRAAQANYGYTF

d_call: -
j_call: TRBJ2-5
clone_size: few
v_call: TRBV29-1
cdr3_nt: TGCAGCGCATCAGACAAAGAGACCCAGTACTTC
cdr3_aa: CSASDKETQYF

d_call: TRBD1
j_call: TRBJ1-2
clone_size: -
v_call: TRBV6-6
cdr3_nt: TGTGCCAGCAGTTACCCTGGGACAGTCCATGGCTACACCTTC
cdr3_aa: CASSYPGTVHGYTF

d_call: -
j_call: TRBJ2-2
clone_size: -
v_call: TRBV6-5
cdr3_nt: TGTGCCAGCAGTTACTCAAACTTCCCCGCCGGGGAGCTGTTTTTT
cdr3_aa: CASSYSNFPAGELFF

d_call: -
j_call: TRBJ2-7
clone_size: -
v_call: TRBV5-5
cdr3_nt: TGTGCCAGCACCCGGGACACGGCTTTCAACGAGCAGTACTTC
cdr3_aa: CASTRDTAFNEQYF

d_call: TRBD1
j_call: TRBJ2-7
clone_size: -
v_call: TRBV11-2
cdr3_nt: TGTGCCAGCAGCATCGGGAGGGACAGGGGAACCTACGAGCAGTACTTC
cdr3_aa: CASSIGRDRGTYEQYF

d_call: -
j_call: TRBJ2-7
clone_size: -
v_call: TRBV6-1
cdr3_nt: TGTGCCAGCAGTGAAGCTTTCCAACAGATGCAGTACTTC
cdr3_aa: CASSEAFQQMQYF

d_call: TRBD2
j_call: TRBJ2-7
clone_size: few
v_call: TRBV7-9
cdr3_nt: TGTGCCAGCAGCTTAGCCGACCCGGCGGGAGGTTACGAGCAGTACTTC
cdr3_aa: CASSLADPAGGYEQYF

d_call: TRBD2
j_call: TRBJ2-2
clone_size: -
v_call: TRBV9
cdr3_nt: TGTGCCAGCAGCGGCCCCTTCGCGGGAGATGTCACCGGGGAGCTGTTTTTT
cdr3_aa: CASSGPFAGDVTGELFF

d_call: -
j_call: TRBJ1-5
clone_size: -
v_call: TRBV19
cdr3_nt: TGTGCCAGTAGTATAATCCTGAATCAGCCCCAGCATTTT
cdr3_aa: CASSIILNQPQHF

d_call: -
j_call: TRBJ2-2
clone_size: -
v_call: TRBV7-2
cdr3_nt: TGTGCCAGCAGCTACCCTCGGGGCACCGGGGAGCTGTTTTTT
cdr3_aa: CASSYPRGTGELFF

d_call: -
j_call: TRBJ2-5
clone_size: -
v_call: TRBV30
cdr3_nt: TGTGCCTGGAGTGTTGCGGGGACCCAGTACTTC
cdr3_aa: CAWSVAGTQYF

d_call: -
j_call: TRBJ2-7
clone_size: once
v_call: TRBV11-3
cdr3_nt: TGTGCCAGCAGCTTAGTGGCAGGGCCCTACGAGCAGTACTTC
cdr3_aa: CASSLVAGPYEQYF

d_call: -
j_call: TRBJ1-4
clone_size: -
v_call: TRBV7-8
cdr3_nt: TGTGCCAGCAGCTTGAGGGGGACTAATGAAAAACTGTTTTTT
cdr3_aa: CASSLRGTNEKLFF

d_call: TRBD1
j_call: TRBJ2-7
clone_size: -
v_call: TRBV27
cdr3_nt: TGTGCCAGCAGTTCCGGACAGGGTGGGGAGCAGTACTTC
cdr3_aa: CASSSGQGGEQYF

d_call: TRBD1
j_call: TRBJ2-5
clone_size: -
v_call: TRBV9
cdr3_nt: TGTGCCAGCAGCGAGAGGGGACAGATCGCACAGACCCAGTACTTC
cdr3_aa: CASSERGQIAQTQYF

d_call: -
j_call: TRBJ1-1
clone_size: -
v_call: TRBV6-6
cdr3_nt: TGTGCCAGCACCCCTGGGGGGGCCACTGAAGCTTTCTTT
cdr3_aa: CASTPGGATEAFF

d_call: -
j_call: TRBJ2-1
clone_size: once
v_call: TRBV7-2
cdr3_nt: TGTGCCAGCAGCCCAGGTTCGGCCAATGAGCAGTTCTTC
cdr3_aa: CASSPGSANEQFF

d_call: -
j_call: TRBJ1-5
clone_size: -
v_call: TRBV10-3
cdr3_nt: TGTGCCACCGGAGGGACGGCCAACAATCAGCCCCAGCATTTT
cdr3_aa: CATGGTANNQPQHF

d_call: TRBD1
j_call: TRBJ1-1
clone_size: -
v_call: TRBV4-3
cdr3_nt: TGCGCCAGCAGCCAAGTCCCTGGTACAGGGGGGTGGGGGTTGGCCAGGACTGAAGCTTTCTTT
cdr3_aa: CASSQVPGTGGWGLARTEAFF

d_call: TRBD1
j_call: TRBJ1-4
clone_size: -
v_call: TRBV5-1
cdr3_nt: TGCGCCAGCAGCCCGAAGCTCGGGACAGGGGTTGAAAAACTGTTTTTT
cdr3_aa: CASSPKLGTGVEKLFF

d_call: -
j_call: TRBJ2-1
clone_size: -
v_call: TRBV6-4
cdr3_nt: TGTGCCAGCAGTTGGACTCCCTACAATGAGCAGTTCTTC
cdr3_aa: CASSWTPYNEQFF